Below are 30 T cell receptor beta chains sequenced from a single sample in a study of response to subunit inactivated influenza vaccine. In TCRdb, the RT-PCR reads were re-called with MiXCR into one record per CDR3 protein. This table has a few hundred thousand distinct CDR3 sequences, 20% to 25% appearing once. The sample consisted of PBMCs from blood, taken less than 22 months after vaccination. Receptors were obtained from a man aged 50 to 75 who received an inactivated influenza vaccine.

This clonotype showed up many times. The chain recombines TRBV3-1 with TRBJ2-7, with D possibly being TRBD1 (5 bases). CDR1 is LGHDT and CDR2 is YNNKEL in the germline V gene (reference sequence). The CDR3 length is 13 residues. Between the trimmed V and J ends, which lost 0 bases and 5 bases, there was a span of 8 bases. For the CDR3, the DNA is TGTGCCAGCAGCCAAGATGACAGACACGAGCAGTACTTC. It specifies CASSQDDRHEQYF.

This clonotype was seen ten or more times. The rearrangement uses TRBV4-1 and TRBJ1-6; a weak D match, TRBD1 (6 bases). The germline V and J ends were trimmed by 4 bases and 7 bases, with 17 bases remaining between them. The CDR3 is 16 amino acids. From germline, CDR1 is MGHRA and CDR2 YSYEKL. The DNA for the CDR3 is TGCGCCAGCAGCCTACTAATGACAGGTCGGAATTCACCCCTCCACTTT. Residues: CASSLLMTGRNSPLHF.

The chain combines TRBV11-3 with TRBJ2-7; D may be TRBD1 or TRBD2 (6 bases each). Germline V CDR1 and CDR2: SGHNT, YENEEA. Trimming left V 3 bases short and J 2 bases short, with 11 bases between. This CDR3 is built from 14 residues. The DNA for the CDR3 is TGTGCCAGCAGCTTCGGGGGCTTCCCCTACGAGCAGTACTTC. It codes for CASSFGGFPYEQYF.

The chain joins TRBV4-2 to TRBJ2-1, with 9 bases lining up with TRBD1. Trimming cost V 4 bases and J 5 bases; bases outside gene matches: 12. Germline CDR1 and CDR2: LGHNA and YNFKEQ. This CDR3 is 17 amino acids long. CDR3 sequence (DNA): TGTGCCAGCAGCCCAAAGATCGGGACAGGGAGTAACAATGAGCAGTTCTTC. Amino acid sequence: CASSPKIGTGSNNEQFF.

This sequence joins TRBV6-1 and TRBJ1-1; 7 bases agree with TRBD1. Trimming removed 4 bases from V and 3 bases from J; junction bases left unmatched: 5. CDR3 size: 14 residues. CDR1 is MNHNS and CDR2 is SASEGT in the germline V gene. CDR3 residues: CASSAVTGDTEAFF. For the CDR3, the DNA is TGTGCCAGCAGTGCCGTCACAGGGGACACTGAAGCTTTCTTT.

There are many counts of this clonotype. This chain uses TRBV11-1 with TRBJ1-2; D possibly corresponds to TRBD1 (5 bases). Germline values: CDR1 SGHAT, CDR2 FQDESV (reference sequence). Trimming stripped 5 bases from V and 5 bases from J, with 9 bases between. This CDR3 is built from 12 residues. The DNA of the CDR3 is TGTGCCAGCAGCCCAGCAGGGTATGGCTACACCTTC. This codes for CASSPAGYGYTF.

This clonotype was seen many times. V gene TRBV4-3 combines with J gene TRBJ1-2; 8 bases align to TRBD1. Germline V lookup: CDR1 LGHNA, CDR2 YSLEER. J lost 4 bases, V lost 4 bases, and 5 bases had no gene match. The CDR3 totals 14 residues. In nucleotides, the CDR3 is TGCGCCAGCAGCCCGGACAGGGCGGCCTATGGCTACACCTTC. Its protein is CASSPDRAAYGYTF.

This clonotype was detected only a few times. This chain connects TRBV5-1 to TRBJ1-4; 9 bases are shared with TRBD1. This CDR3 region has 15 residues. After removal of 4 bases from V and 8 bases from J, the junction contained 9 bases not matched to a gene. Germline V lookup: CDR1 SGHRS, CDR2 YFSETQ. The CDR3 spells CASSLDRDRVEKLFF. CDR3 bases: TGCGCCAGCAGCCTGGACCGGGACAGGGTAGAAAAACTGTTTTTT.

The table lists this clonotype with a few counts. J is TRBJ1-1 and V is TRBV10-3; tentatively, D is TRBD1 (5 bases). Trimming removed 10 bases at V and 6 bases at J, with 18 bases between. The CDR3 has 13 residues. CDR1 is ENHRY, CDR2 SYGVKD, per germline. CDR3 residues: CATSNDPGSEAFF. CDR3 nucleotides: TGTGCCACCTCAAACGACCCAGGGTCTGAAGCTTTCTTT.

This clonotype was counted only a few times. The rearrangement links TRBV20-1 to TRBJ1-5; 7 nucleotides agree with TRBD1. There are 16 residues in the CDR3. From germline, CDR1 is DFQATT and CDR2 SNEGSKA (reference sequence). V was clipped by 0 bases and J by 3 bases; unmatched bases: 8. The DNA of the CDR3 is TGCAGTGCTAGAGACCCCAGACAGGGTAACAATCAGCCCCAGCATTTT. This codes for CSARDPRQGNNQPQHF.

V gene TRBV3-1 combines with J gene TRBJ2-2; no clear D. The germline CDR1 and CDR2 sequences are LGHDT and YNNKEL (reference sequence). The CDR3 extends over 13 amino acids. V lost 6 bases, J lost 6 bases, and 11 bases lay in between. CDR3 nucleotides: TGTGCCAGCAGACCCTCTATAGCCGGGGAGCTGTTTTTT. This translates into CASRPSIAGELFF.

In DNA, the CDR3 is TGTGCCAGCAGTTATGCGGGGGAGCAGTACTTC. Protein: CASSYAGEQYF. This chain connects TRBV6-5 to TRBJ2-7; D possibly corresponds to TRBD2 (6 bases). Trimming removed 3 bases from V and 7 bases from J, with 7 bases in between. The CDR3 extends over 11 amino acids. CDR1 MNHEY and CDR2 SVGAGI come from the germline V gene.

The chain joins TRBV30 to TRBJ2-7; D remains unclear. CDR1 is GTSNPN, CDR2 SVGIG, per germline (reference sequence). Trimming stripped 1 base from V and 0 bases from J, with 4 bases between. The CDR3 totals 12 residues. The DNA of the CDR3 is TGTGCCTGGAGTGACAGCTCCTACGAGCAGTACTTC. Residues: CAWSDSSYEQYF. The whole variable domain, remainder taken from reference TRBV30 and TRBJ2-7, is SQTIHQWPATLVQPVGSPLSLECTVEGTSNPNLYWYRQAAGRGLQLLFYSVGIGQISSEVPQNLSASRPQDRQFILSSKKLLLSDSGFYLCAWSDSSYEQYFGPGTRLTVT.

This clonotype was recorded a few times. The rearrangement uses TRBV20-1 and TRBJ1-1; 8 bases are shared with TRBD1. Germline CDR1 is DFQATT and CDR2 is SNEGSKA (reference sequence). V was clipped by 6 bases and J by 5 bases; unmatched bases: 8. This CDR3 is built from 13 residues. CDR3: CSARWTGQTEAFF. The CDR3, as DNA: TGCAGTGCGAGATGGACAGGGCAGACTGAAGCTTTCTTT.

This chain joins TRBV5-1 and TRBJ2-2, with D uncertain. Trimming stripped 0 bases from V and 3 bases from J, with 6 bases between. The CDR3 consists of 14 residues. Germline CDR1 SGHRS, CDR2 YFSETQ. This chain's CDR3 is CASSLDSYTGELFF. The CDR3 DNA reads TGCGCCAGCAGCTTGGACAGTTACACCGGGGAGCTGTTTTTT.

The chain has TRBV6-2 or TRBV6-3 and TRBJ2-7, with a tentative D call TRBD2 (6 bases). Trimming removed 2 bases at V and 2 bases at J, with 16 bases between. This CDR3 contains 16 residues. The germline gives CDR1 MNHEY, CDR2 SVGEGT. CDR3 in DNA: TGTGCCAGCAGTTACCGGGCCGGGACGGGAGCCTACGAGCAGTACTTC. It yields the protein CASSYRAGTGAYEQYF.

There are a few counts of this clonotype. The genes are TRBV3-1 and TRBJ2-5; D gene unclear. The CDR3 covers 14 residues. The germline V gene encodes CDR1 LGHDT and CDR2 YNNKEL (reference sequence). Between the trimmed V and J ends, which lost 0 bases and 5 bases, there was a span of 10 bases. DNA of the CDR3: TGTGCCAGCAGCCAAGATCTGAGAACGGAGACCCAGTACTTC. It specifies CASSQDLRTETQYF.

This clonotype was counted a few times. This chain uses TRBV15 with TRBJ2-7, with 11 bases lining up with TRBD1. Germline V gene data show CDR1 as LNHNV and CDR2 as YYDKDF (reference sequence). This CDR3 comprises 16 residues. V shed 0 bases and J 4 bases; nucleotides not matched to a gene: 5. The CDR3, as DNA: TGTGCCACCAGCAGAGATCTAGGGACAGGGGGTTACGAGCAGTACTTC. This sequence encodes CATSRDLGTGGYEQYF.

This clonotype was seen more than once but under ten times. The chain recombines TRBV5-1 with TRBJ2-7, with D perhaps TRBD1 or TRBD2 (5 bases each). This CDR3 spans 13 amino acids. V was shortened by 4 bases and J by 7 bases, with 15 bases between the two germline ends. The V gene's germline CDR1 is SGHRS and CDR2 YFSETQ. The CDR3 reads CASSQGRGREQYF. Here the CDR3 DNA reads TGCGCCAGCAGCCAGGGCCGCGGGCGGGAGCAGTACTTC.

This clonotype has at least ten counts. V gene TRBV12-3 or TRBV12-4 combines with J gene TRBJ1-1; 9 bases map to TRBD1. The CDR3 runs 13 residues. Trimming removed 2 bases from V and 7 bases from J; junction bases left unmatched: 2. CDR3 protein: CASSLRGQGEAFF. For the CDR3, the DNA is TGTGCCAGCAGTTTACGGGGACAGGGTGAAGCTTTCTTT.

This clonotype has a handful of counts. The chain combines TRBV29-1 with TRBJ2-1; D possibly corresponds to TRBD2 (5 bases). Germline V gene sequence: CDR1 SQVTM, CDR2 ANQGSEA. The CDR3 runs to 16 residues. Between the trimmed V and J ends, which lost 2 bases and 2 bases, there was a span of 16 bases. The CDR3 sequence is CSVEKRLERAYNEQFF. The CDR3 DNA is TGCAGCGTTGAAAAGCGCCTCGAGAGGGCCTACAATGAGCAGTTCTTC.

This chain joins TRBV6-5 and TRBJ1-1; possibly TRBD1 for D (5 bases). The CDR3 length is 15 residues. Trimming took 0 bases from V and 1 from J, leaving 9 bases between them. Germline CDR1 reads MNHEY; CDR2 reads SVGAGI. The CDR3 nucleotides read TGTGCCAGCAGTTACTCGGGACTCAGGAACACTGAAGCTTTCTTT. Amino acids: CASSYSGLRNTEAFF.

The V gene is TRBV5-4, the J gene TRBJ1-4; D is possibly TRBD1 (5 bases). This CDR3 has 15 residues. Trimming took off 3 bases at V and 0 bases at J, with 9 bases between the two ends. Germline-derived CDR1 and CDR2 are SGHNT and YYREEE (reference sequence). CDR3 bases: TGTGCCAGCAGCTGGGACGGTGCAACTAATGAAAAACTGTTTTTT. This sequence encodes CASSWDGATNEKLFF.

This chain links TRBV6-1 with TRBJ2-3; 12 bases map to TRBD2. CDR1 is MNHNS, CDR2 SASEGT, per germline. The CDR3 runs to 15 residues. V trimming: 6 bases; J trimming: 4 bases; junction bases outside the gene matches: 5. CDR3 DNA sequence: TGTGCCAGCAGAAGACTAGCGGGGGTAGCAGATACGCAGTATTTT. Residues: CASRRLAGVADTQYF.

The chain joins TRBV27 to TRBJ2-7, with D possibly TRBD1 on 6 matching bases. V was trimmed by 5 bases and J by 12 bases, leaving 20 bases between them. Per the germline V gene, CDR1 is MNHEY and CDR2 is SMNVEV (reference sequence). The CDR3 is 13 amino acids. The CDR3 DNA sequence: TGTGCCAGCAGTCCCTCACGACAGGCCAGCAGGTACTTC. Encoded protein: CASSPSRQASRYF.

The J gene is TRBJ1-1, the V gene TRBV12-3 or TRBV12-4; D unclear. This CDR3 has 13 residues. V lost 7 bases and J lost 1, with 10 bases in between. CDR3 bases: TGTGCCAGCACCCTCGCGTCGAACACTGAAGCTTTCTTT. This translates into CASTLASNTEAFF.

This clonotype was recorded a few times. The V and J genes are TRBV7-2 and TRBJ1-2; TRBD1 might be the D (5 bases). The CDR3 consists of 15 residues. Germline assignment: CDR1 SGHTA and CDR2 FQGNSA. Trimming shortened V by 1 base and J by 0 bases, and 9 bases separated the two germline ends. CDR3 loop: CASSLGQLSNYGYTF. The CDR3 DNA is TGTGCCAGCAGCTTAGGACAGCTCTCTAACTATGGCTACACCTTC.

This clonotype was seen many times. The chain recombines TRBV11-2 with TRBJ2-5, with 9 bases matching TRBD2. V lost 5 bases and J lost 2; bases outside the gene matches: 6. The CDR3 sequence is 15 residues long. Germline CDR1 is SGHAT and CDR2 is FQNNGV. Here the CDR3 reads CASSKTSGRQETQYF. CDR3 sequence (DNA): TGTGCCAGCAGCAAAACTAGCGGGCGGCAAGAGACCCAGTACTTC.

In its sample, this clonotype was seen many times. V gene TRBV10-3 combines with J gene TRBJ1-2, with 8 bases aligning to TRBD1. Germline V lookup: CDR1 ENHRY, CDR2 SYGVKD. With 6 bases clipped from V and 8 bases from J, the junction kept 8 bases outside the gene matches. The CDR3 has 13 residues. The CDR3 loop is CAIRDRALEGYTF. CDR3 nucleotide sequence: TGTGCCATCAGGGACAGGGCGCTTGAGGGCTACACCTTC.

This clonotype was observed many times. The V and J genes are TRBV10-3 and TRBJ2-1, with no clear D. The CDR3 consists of 12 residues. Trimming cost V 3 bases and J 5 bases, with 5 bases left between them. Germline V CDR1 and CDR2: ENHRY, SYGVKD. CDR3 DNA sequence: TGTGCCATCAGTGATACGGACAATGAGCAGTTCTTC. This encodes CAISDTDNEQFF.